The 24 T cell receptor beta chains presented below share a single source sample, sequenced in a study of T-cell memory formation after mild COVID-19. In TCRdb, the 5' RACE reads were re-called with MiXCR into one record per CDR3 protein. Of about 440,000 distinct CDR3 sequences listed, around 19% are singletons. Specimen: PBMCs or a T cell subset sorted from them (not recorded which). The receptors derive from an adult woman who had mild COVID-19 (a few samples of this study predate the infection). Cell type and time point are not known.

This clonotype appeared a few times. The chain combines TRBV6-1 with TRBJ2-4, with 7 bases fitting TRBD1. This CDR3 comprises 13 residues. J was trimmed by 3 bases and V by 4 bases; bases with no gene match: 0. Germline loops: CDR1 MNHNS, CDR2 SASEGT. As DNA, the CDR3 is TGTGCCAGCAGTGGGGACAGCAAAAACATTCAGTACTTC. It encodes CASSGDSKNIQYF.

In this sample, this clonotype turned up a few times. The chain couples TRBV7-3 to TRBJ2-2; the D call may be TRBD1 or TRBD2 (5 bases each). There are 16 residues in the CDR3. V shed 2 bases and J shed 0 bases, with 10 bases lying between them. CDR1 is SGHTA, CDR2 FQGTGA, per germline. CDR3 residues: CASSLVGTPNTGELFF. CDR3 nucleotides: TGTGCCAGCAGCTTAGTAGGGACCCCGAACACCGGGGAGCTGTTTTTT.

V is TRBV29-1 and J is TRBJ2-3; 8 bases align to TRBD2. CDR3 length equals 15 residues. J was trimmed by 6 bases and V by 2 bases; bases with no gene match: 10. CDR1 and CDR2 from the germline V gene are SQVTM and ANQGSEA. Here the CDR3 DNA reads TGCAGCGTTGAAACGGGACGGGGGGGCCCGGATACGCAGTATTTT. Protein: CSVETGRGGPDTQYF.

This clonotype has a handful of counts. V gene TRBV18 combines with J gene TRBJ2-3; no clear D gene. Trimming shortened V by 5 bases and J by 6 bases, and 3 bases separated the two germline ends. The CDR3 extends over 10 amino acids. Germline lookup yields CDR1 KGHSH and CDR2 LQKENI. The CDR3 reads CASSKDTQYF. DNA for the CDR3: TGTGCCAGCTCAAAGGATACGCAGTATTTT. Complete variable domain (other parts from reference TRBV18 and TRBJ2-3): NAGVMQNPRHLVRRRGQEARLRCSPMKGHSHVYWYRQLPEEGLKFMVYLQKENIIDESGMPKERFSAEFPKEGPSILRIQQVVRGDSAAYFCASSKDTQYFGPGTRLTVL.

This clonotype turned up a few times. The chain combines TRBV4-3 with TRBJ1-1, with 8 bases identical to TRBD1. Germline CDR1 LGHNA, CDR2 YSLEER. The CDR3 has 16 residues. V was pared by 2 bases and J by 1 base, with 6 bases of the junction left unmatched. CDR3 protein: CASSQRLTGANTEAFF. The CDR3, as DNA: TGCGCCAGCAGCCAACGTCTGACAGGGGCGAACACTGAAGCTTTCTTT.

Ten or more counts support this clonotype. The chain has TRBV5-5 and TRBJ1-2, with D hard to call. Trimming left V 0 bases short and J 0 bases short, with 6 bases between. The CDR3 totals 14 residues. Per the germline V gene, CDR1 is SGHKS and CDR2 is YYEKEE (reference sequence). The CDR3 loop is CASSLAGSNYGYTF. CDR3 bases: TGTGCCAGCAGCTTGGCGGGTTCTAACTATGGCTACACCTTC.

CDR3 DNA: TGTGCCAGCAGTTTATCGGAATCCTACGAGCAGTACTTC. Protein product: CASSLSESYEQYF. The rearrangement joins TRBV27 to TRBJ2-7; D uncertain. The CDR3 consists of 13 residues. CDR1 and CDR2 (germline): MNHEY, SMNVEV (reference sequence). The ends were cut back, 0 bases at V and 1 base at J, with 4 bases in the middle.

As for this clonotype: The junction differs from germline at one of its ends, possibly a read error. The chain combines TRBV30 with TRBJ1-6; TRBD1 agrees at 7 bases. The CDR3 length is 15 residues. Germline loops: CDR1 GTSNPN, CDR2 SVGIG (reference sequence). As DNA, the CDR3 is TGTGCCTGGAGTTGGCGGGAGGGGGCTAATTCACCCATCCACTTT. Its protein is CAWSWREGANSPIHF. Together with reference TRBV30 and TRBJ1-6, the CDR3 gives the full variable domain: SQTIHQWPATLVQPVGSPLSLECTVEGTSNPNLYWYRQAAGRGLQLLFYSVGIGQISSEVPQNLSASRPQDRQFILSSKKLLLSDSGFYLCAWSWREGANSPIHFGNGTRLTVT.

This clonotype was seen only a few times. The genes are TRBV2 and TRBJ2-2; 7 positions agree with TRBD1. The length of the CDR3 is 13 residues. The V and J ends lost 7 bases and 6 bases, in that order; junction bases with no gene match: 5. Germline CDR1 is SNHLY and CDR2 is FYNNEI. CDR3 protein: CASTRGNSGELFF. The CDR3 DNA reads TGTGCCAGCACCAGGGGGAATTCCGGGGAGCTGTTTTTT.

At least ten counts were recorded for this clonotype. A junction end diverges from the germline sequence, so it may reflect a read error. The J gene is TRBJ1-1, the V gene TRBV20-1; D unresolved. Germline CDR1 and CDR2: DFQATT and SNEGSKA (reference sequence). The length of the CDR3 is 11 residues. DNA of the CDR3: TGCAGTGTTAGAGGGAACACTGAAGCTTTCTTT. It encodes CSVRGNTEAFF.

At least ten counts were recorded for this clonotype. J is TRBJ2-7 and V is TRBV27; no firm D call. The CDR3 totals 13 residues. CDR1 MNHEY and CDR2 SMNVEV come from the germline V gene (reference sequence). Trimming left V 6 bases short and J 3 bases short, with 12 bases between. Written as DNA, the CDR3 is TGTGCCAGCAGCCTCCTTATTAGCTACGAGCAGTACTTC. Translation: CASSLLISYEQYF.

This clonotype has just a few counts. The V and J genes are TRBV27 and TRBJ2-4, with 7 positions matching TRBD1. Germline values: CDR1 MNHEY, CDR2 SMNVEV (reference sequence). This CDR3 has 15 amino acids. V dropped 5 bases and J dropped 15; count of bases not matched to a gene: 19. In nucleotides, the CDR3 is TGTGCCAGCAGTCCTGACCAACACCAGGACAGGCTTCGGTACTTC. It is translated as CASSPDQHQDRLRYF.

This clonotype occurred a few times. This chain uses TRBV9 with TRBJ2-3, with TRBD1 matching 7 bases. CDR3 length: 15 amino acids. After removal of 0 bases from V and 1 base from J, the junction contained 2 bases not matched to a gene. The V gene's germline CDR1 is SGDLS and CDR2 YYNGEE. CDR3 bases: TGTGCCAGCAGCGTAGAAGGACAGGGCACAGATACGCAGTATTTT. It translates to CASSVEGQGTDTQYF.

The chain employs TRBV20-1 and TRBJ1-5, with a possible D match to TRBD1 (5 bases). V lost 3 bases and J 0 bases, leaving 12 bases between the germline ends. The CDR3 runs to 15 residues. The V gene's germline CDR1 is DFQATT and CDR2 SNEGSKA (reference sequence). This chain's CDR3 is CSASEGTYSNQPQHF. CDR3 coding DNA: TGCAGTGCTAGTGAAGGGACCTATAGCAATCAGCCCCAGCATTTT.

This clonotype was detected a few times. This sequence joins TRBV24-1 and TRBJ2-1; D gene ambiguous. The CDR3 is 13 amino acids. Between the trimmed V and J ends, which lost 2 bases and 6 bases, there was a span of 7 bases. Germline CDR1 KGHDR, CDR2 SFDVKD. The CDR3 DNA reads as TGTGCCACCAGTGATTCCCCTGGCAATGAGCAGTTCTTC. Its translation is CATSDSPGNEQFF.

This clonotype came up once. The chain is built from TRBV24-1 and TRBJ1-1, with 11 nucleotides matching TRBD1. V dropped 7 bases and J dropped 5; count of bases not matched to a gene: 2. There are 13 residues in the CDR3. Germline V gives CDR1 KGHDR, CDR2 SFDVKD. CDR3 in DNA: TGTGCCACCAGGGACAGGGGGCGAACTGAAGCTTTCTTT. It specifies CATRDRGRTEAFF.

The chain employs TRBV12-3 or TRBV12-4 and TRBJ1-3, with a possible D match to TRBD1 (5 bases). V gave up 2 bases and J gave up 12 bases, with 11 bases separating them. This CDR3 has 12 residues. The CDR3 loop is CASSLSGAFIYF. CDR3 in DNA: TGTGCCAGCAGTTTAAGTGGGGCGTTCATATATTTT.

This clonotype showed up just a few times. This CDR3 reads CASSPRGQGEVIGGEQFF. The CDR3 nucleotides read TGTGCCAGCAGCCCCCGGGGACAGGGAGAAGTCATTGGAGGTGAGCAGTTCTTC. The rearrangement uses TRBV9 and TRBJ2-1; TRBD1 aligns across 9 bases. Losses at the gene ends were 4 bases for V and 9 bases for J; bases not matched to a gene: 20. Per germline, CDR1 SGDLS and CDR2 YYNGEE. This CDR3 region has 18 residues. Complete variable domain (other parts from reference TRBV9 and TRBJ2-1): DSGVTQTPKHLITATGQRVTLRCSPRSGDLSVYWYQQSLDQGLQFLIQYYNGEERAKGNILERFSAQQFPDLHSELNLSSLELGDSALYFCASSPRGQGEVIGGEQFFGPGTRLTVL.

This rearrangement joins TRBV15 to TRBJ2-7; no firm D call. The V end was cut by 4 bases, the J end by 5 bases, with 15 bases between. The germline CDR1 and CDR2 sequences are LNHNV and YYDKDF (reference sequence). The CDR3 is 14 residues long. The CDR3, as DNA: TGTGCCACCAGCATGGGTCTAAAGATCCACGAGCAGTACTTC. This sequence encodes CATSMGLKIHEQYF.

The V call is TRBV12-3 or TRBV12-4, the J call TRBJ2-1, with D perhaps matching TRBD2 (6 bases). The CDR3 covers 14 residues. Trimming removed 6 bases at V and 10 bases at J, with 19 bases between. The chain's CDR3 is CASSQGLVHLEQFF. CDR3 nucleotide sequence: TGTGCCAGCAGCCAGGGACTCGTTCATCTGGAGCAGTTCTTC.

The CDR3 region is CASSVGGGKLFF. In DNA form, the CDR3 reads TGTGCCAGCAGCGTAGGTGGGGGGAAACTGTTTTTT. The chain uses TRBV9 and TRBJ1-4, with a weak D call TRBD1 (5 bases). CDR3 length: 12 residues. Looked up from germline, CDR1 is SGDLS and CDR2 is YYNGEE. Trimming pared 0 bases from V and 11 bases from J, leaving 8 bases between.

The V call is TRBV3-1, the J call TRBJ2-1; no definite D call. Germline CDR1 and CDR2: LGHDT and YNNKEL (reference sequence). The V end lost 3 bases, the J end lost 0 bases, and 6 bases lay between the germline ends. The CDR3 extends over 14 amino acids. CDR3 in DNA: TGTGCCAGCAGCCACTCCAGCTCCTACAATGAGCAGTTCTTC. This sequence encodes CASSHSSSYNEQFF.

This chain joins TRBV5-1 and TRBJ1-2, with D possibly matching TRBD1 (6 bases). The germline gives CDR1 SGHRS, CDR2 YFSETQ. This CDR3 has 12 amino acids. V was cut by 4 bases and J by 9 bases, with 13 bases left in between. The CDR3 reads CASSPGTQSYTF. CDR3 nucleotides: TGCGCCAGCAGCCCCGGGACACAAAGCTACACCTTC.

V is TRBV6-5 and J is TRBJ2-7; 10 positions match TRBD2. V was clipped by 2 bases and J by 3 bases; unmatched bases: 4. CDR3 length: 15 residues. From germline, CDR1 is MNHEY and CDR2 SVGAGI. The CDR3 DNA sequence: TGTGCCAGCAGTTACGGACTAGCGGATTACTACGAGCAGTACTTC. Translated: CASSYGLADYYEQYF.